This T cell receptor (beta chain) was obtained from a study of cytomegalovirus exposure and HLA in healthy donors (TCRdb year 2017). For the study in its entirety: According to a later analysis, one platform produced both the 110 or so validation repertoires and the 720 or so repertoires of the first cohort. The aim of the study was to test whether cataloging public T cell receptors could identify signatures of past pathogen exposure. In addition to the first cohort of about 650 subjects, a separate validation cohort of approximately 110 different subjects was used. The study combined high-throughput TCR immunosequencing, statistical association of individual TCRs with disease status, and machine learning to predict cytomegalovirus infection status.

Libraries were prepared through the immunoSEQ multiplex PCR assay. The authors' analysis ran thus. A statistical classification framework was built to diagnose cytomegalovirus status from the catalog of TCR beta chain sequences. The immuneACCESS repertoire file appears here via TCRdb, limited to in-frame rearrangements. These files lack a portion of the clones; in checked studies, under half of the deficit traces to unresolved V genes, and the cause of the others is not known. V, J and clone size were drawn from that table, and D and trimming were deduced from the DNA. This sample has over 55,000 clones in its table, and approximately 96% of those were observed once. The leading ten clones occupy approximately 0.9% of the sample. The CDR3 covers 14 residues, taking in both the cysteine and the phenylalanine. The read is trimmed to its CDR3 DNA, 42 bases read in frame from base 1. The germline V and J ends show losses of 6 bases and 8 bases respectively, and no gene match explains 9 bases of the junction. The germline V gene specifies SNHLY as CDR1 and FYNNEI as CDR2.

To note about this clone: Its antigen is not yet known. No much larger clonotype is one base removed from it; base qualities were not supplied.

Study-level results and caveats: The study listed 164 TCR beta chains as associated with cytomegalovirus. The validation cohort had no HLA typing available for a later analysis, so co-occurrence within that cohort was assessed over all 120 or so repertoires. In a later analysis, TCRs clustered in the first cohort were found to also tend to co-occur in the 120 or so validation repertoires, with 94% of cluster scores above 0. Most TCR sequences were observed very rarely across donors, whereas some public TCRs were present in many individuals. Three of the identified cytomegalovirus-associated TCR beta chains were confirmed in vitro to be specific for cytomegalovirus antigens. It was suggested by the authors that the approach could potentially be generalized to other disease states and immunological phenotypes. In both the original and validation cohorts, the classifier was reported to diagnose cytomegalovirus status with high specificity and sensitivity.

Separate from the approximately 690-subject first cohort, the validation cohort of about 120 subjects was the group to which the donors belonged. The receptor chain draws on TRBV2 and TRBJ1-4, with 7 bases in between that match TRBD1. This TCR derives from a young man in good health and CMV-seronegative. The sequencing input was PBMCs. The CDR3 in this case is CASRATGAGEKLFF. The bases read TGTGCCAGCAGGGCTACAGGGGCGGGCGAAAAACTGTTTTTT.